The present T cell receptor beta chain was sequenced within a study of blood T cell repertoires in COVID-19. Generated by immunoSEQ multiplex PCR, the TCRdb table keeps only in-frame clones and is missing some. The sample shows roughly 320,000 clones, roughly nine tenths of them seen only once. This clone was seen only once. V was clipped by 0 bases and J by 2 bases; unmatched bases: 19. Germline CDR1 SGDLS, CDR2 YYNGEE. The CDR3 has 20 amino acids. What was sequenced was PBMCs or T cells enriched from blood (not recorded which). The receptor was derived from a young woman who had been exposed to COVID-19. The chain couples TRBV9 to TRBJ2-7; TRBD2 agrees at 8 bases. The CDR3, as DNA: TGTGCCAGCAGCGTAGCCCGATCTAGGGAGCTAAGCGGGGGAGCCTACGAGCAGTACTTC. The encoded protein is CASSVARSRELSGGAYEQYF.